This entry is about one T cell receptor (beta chain). In this sample, this clone turned up a few times. It lacks a known antigen. No quality values exist for individual bases; no much larger clone is one base distant. The library was made by the immunoSEQ multiplex PCR assay. DNA from the CD4+ T cells that had been cultured and isolated underwent TCR beta CDR3 sequencing. In the authors' own workflow: Non-productive TCR sequences were removed, reads were trimmed to the CDR3 region, and CDR3s of at least 7 amino acids were retained. The MANAFEST web app was used to identify antigen-specific clonotypes by comparing expansion in peptide wells with expansion in reference cultures. To be called positive, a clone needed expansion at FDR<0.05 compared with the reference and with all other wells, an odds ratio greater than 5, and a frequency greater than 0.1% in two replicate wells. A clonotype was defined as cross-reactive if the clonotype was significantly expanded both in SARS-CoV-2 spike wells and in at least one common cold coronavirus spike condition. CDR3 similarity was assessed by Levenshtein distance using the stringdist R package, and unrooted trees were constructed with ape in R 3.6.1. TCRdb obtained this table from immuneACCESS and retained in-frame rearrangements with V and J assigned. These tables miss some clones; where compared with another copy, unresolved V genes account for less than half of the shortfall, and the remainder is unexplained. The V and J calls and clone size come from that table; D and trimming were worked out from the DNA. This sample lists some 22,000 clones; 73% were detected once. The ten largest clones take up around 5.4% of the sample.

In the ViraFEST assay, PBMC were stimulated with viral peptide pools, and antigen-specific CD4+ T cell clonotypes were then identified by expansion using TCR sequencing. After around 11 days of culture, CD4+ T cells were isolated with the EasySep CD4+ T cell isolation kit. The absence of prior SARS-CoV-2 infection in healthy vaccine recipients was confirmed by negative nucleocapsid antibodies before and after vaccination. About 1.8 million PBMC per well were cultured with approximately 10 ug/ml peptides in IMDM containing about 5% human AB serum, roughly 9.5 IU/ml IL-2 and gentamicin. Half of the culture medium was replaced with fresh IL-2-containing medium on days 3 and 7. Unless noted otherwise, every peptide stimulation condition was cultured in triplicate wells. Using Ficoll-Paque Plus gradient centrifugation, PBMC were separated from whole blood and then either used fresh or cryopreserved at -140C. The spike proteins of SARS-CoV-2 and of the common cold coronaviruses HCoV-NL63, HCoV-OC43 and HCoV-229E were spanned by overlapping peptide pools. Genomic DNA was extracted from cultured CD4+ T cells with the QIAamp micro DNA kit.

This sample is drawn from a study of vaccination effects on CD4 cells after COVID-19 (dated by TCRdb to the early 2020s). For the study in its entirety: Two doses of either the BNT162b2 or the mRNA-1273 mRNA SARS-CoV-2 vaccine were administered to participants. The study compared SARS-CoV-2 spike-specific CD4+ TCR repertoires before and after mRNA vaccination in COVID-19 convalescent patients and infection-naive vaccine recipients. The full study included 10 to 11 COVID-19 convalescent patients and a few SARS-CoV-2-naive healthy vaccine recipients. In the study, cultures from other donors were sequenced using the Oncomine TCR Beta short-read assay on an Illumina iSeq 100.

V trim: 1 base; J trim: 4 bases; unmatched bases: 13. The CDR3 has 18 amino acids, counting the end cysteine and phenylalanine. Just the 54-base CDR3 DNA is kept, in frame starting at base 1. CDR1 and CDR2 are drawn from the germline V gene: SGHRS, YFSETQ. Findings and caveats that apply to the study as a whole: The study was limited by a small number of convalescent patients and lacked early post-infection timepoints. Among healthy vaccine recipients, nearly all vaccine-induced clones were SARS-CoV-2 mono-reactive, and just 1 of 255 was cross-reactive with common cold coronaviruses. At late post-vaccination timepoints, both infection-induced and vaccine-induced clones showed marked clonal contraction, consistent with waning T cell responses.

The sequencing here drew on CD4+ T cells from PBMCs cultured with SARS-CoV-2 spike peptides, taken before COVID-19 vaccination. The meaning of the sample's cell subset or site label: SARS-CoV-2 spike overlapping peptide pool stimulation. The sequence derives from a human donor who received a COVID-19 vaccine. The V and J segments used are TRBV5-1 and TRBJ2-1; TRBD2 matches 8 bases in the middle. CDR3 sequence: CASSLTPKTLAAYNEQFF. The DNA sequence is TGCGCCAGCAGCTTGACACCAAAAACACTAGCGGCTTACAATGAGCAGTTCTTC.